The 20 T cell receptor beta chains below were found in one sample sequenced in a study of T cells in narcolepsy. The protocol was immunoSEQ multiplex PCR, while the TCRdb copy is restricted to in-frame clones and leaves out a portion. The table records some 34,000 clones, roughly 86% of them present only once. Sample: memory (CD45RA-) CD4+ T cells from blood. The source of these receptors is a human donor in good health.

The chain has TRBV5-1 and TRBJ2-2, with D possibly matching TRBD2 (7 bases). The CDR3 totals 18 residues. V gave up 4 bases and J gave up 4 bases, with 23 bases separating them. Germline V CDR1 and CDR2: SGHRS, YFSETQ. Here the CDR3 reads CASSPNPLAEGGTGELFF. CDR3 coding DNA: TGCGCCAGCAGCCCTAACCCTCTAGCGGAGGGGGGCACCGGGGAGCTGTTTTTT.

V is TRBV7-8 and J is TRBJ2-2; the D call may be TRBD1 or TRBD2 (5 bases each). Germline loops: CDR1 SGHVS, CDR2 FQNEAQ. This CDR3 has 15 amino acids. Trimming pared 10 bases from V and 1 base from J, leaving 16 bases between. The CDR3, as DNA: TGTGCCACCTCAAGGGGCCGGGGGAACACCGGGGAGCTGTTTTTT. Its translation is CATSRGRGNTGELFF.

The chain employs TRBV5-5 and TRBJ2-7; D not certain. Trimming left V 1 base short and J 2 bases short, with 10 bases between. CDR3 size: 14 residues. Germline V gene data show CDR1 as SGHKS and CDR2 as YYEKEE (reference sequence). In nucleotides, the CDR3 is TGTGCCAGCAGCTTGAATTATGGGGCCTACGAGCAGTACTTC. Protein product: CASSLNYGAYEQYF.

The chain is built from TRBV27 and TRBJ2-7; 9 bases match TRBD1. The CDR3 extends over 15 amino acids. Trimming cost V 0 bases and J 7 bases; bases outside gene matches: 7. Germline CDR1 reads MNHEY; CDR2 reads SMNVEV (reference sequence). The CDR3 DNA is TGTGCCAGCAGTTTATCGGGACAGGGCTTTTGGGAGCAGTACTTC. This translates into CASSLSGQGFWEQYF.

This clone occurred once. V is TRBV7-9 and J is TRBJ2-1; unclear D gene. The V end lost 5 bases, the J end lost 10 bases, and 24 bases lay between the germline ends. CDR1 is SEHNR and CDR2 is FQNEAQ in the germline V gene (reference sequence). The CDR3 covers 16 residues. The CDR3 bases are TGTGCCAGCAGCGCAAGACCGAGTACTGTACTTTTGGAGCAGTTCTTC. It codes for CASSARPSTVLLEQFF.

The chain employs TRBV7-3 and TRBJ2-5, with TRBD1 matching over 7 bases. The CDR3 has 15 amino acids. CDR1 SGHTA and CDR2 FQGTGA come from the germline V gene. Unmatched junction bases numbered 5, after V lost 0 bases and J lost 4 bases. The CDR3 sequence is CASSLTPSGGETQYF. In nucleotides, the CDR3 is TGTGCCAGCAGCTTAACGCCCTCAGGGGGAGAGACCCAGTACTTC.

The V gene is TRBV18, the J gene TRBJ1-5, with no clear D. This CDR3 comprises 15 residues. Trimming removed 1 base from V and 6 bases from J, with 13 bases in between. Germline V CDR1 and CDR2: KGHSH, LQKENI. The CDR3, as DNA: TGTGCCAGCTCACCACGAGGCGAAGTGGGTCAGCCCCAGCATTTT. Residues: CASSPRGEVGQPQHF.

The rearrangement links TRBV19 to TRBJ2-7; 8 bases map to TRBD2. Germline V gives CDR1 LNHDA, CDR2 SQIVND (reference sequence). After removal of 7 bases from V and 2 bases from J, the junction contained 4 bases not matched to a gene. The CDR3 runs to 13 residues. Here the CDR3 reads CASNEGLAYEQYF. The CDR3, as DNA: TGTGCCAGTAATGAGGGACTAGCCTACGAGCAGTACTTC.

In the case of this clone: In the same sample, other DNA sequences code for this CDR3. The chain links TRBV5-1 to TRBJ2-5, with D possibly TRBD1 on 5 matching bases. V dropped 2 bases and J dropped 0 bases, with 11 bases sitting between them. CDR1 and CDR2 (germline): SGHRS, YFSETQ. This CDR3 region has 15 residues. The CDR3 bases are TGCGCCAGCAGCTTAAGGGGAACCTACCAAGAGACCCAGTACTTC. This translates into CASSLRGTYQETQYF.

The rearrangement joins TRBV19 to TRBJ2-5, with 8 bases matching TRBD1. Germline CDR1 and CDR2: LNHDA and SQIVND (reference sequence). The ends lost 3 bases at V and 4 bases at J; junction bases unmatched: 10. The CDR3 has 16 residues. CDR3 bases: TGTGCCAGTAGTATTAAAGTCGGACAGGGAGGAGAGACCCAGTACTTC. Protein sequence: CASSIKVGQGGETQYF.

This clone has a single count. The V and J genes are TRBV2 and TRBJ2-1; D possibly uses TRBD1 or TRBD2 (7 bases each). Per germline, CDR1 SNHLY and CDR2 FYNNEI. CDR3 size: 15 residues. Trimming shortened V by 4 bases and J by 8 bases, and 18 bases separated the two germline ends. The CDR3 DNA follows: TGTGCCAGCAGTGTCAAGGGAGGGACAGTCTATGAGCAGTTCTTC. Translating it yields CASSVKGGTVYEQFF.

This chain joins TRBV27 and TRBJ2-1, with TRBD2 matching 7 bases. CDR1 is MNHEY and CDR2 is SMNVEV in the germline V gene (reference sequence). The CDR3 runs 15 residues. V gave up 7 bases and J gave up 1 base; unmatched junction bases: 7. The CDR3 is CASKAGPSSYNEQFF. The DNA of the CDR3 is TGTGCCAGCAAAGCGGGGCCAAGTTCCTACAATGAGCAGTTCTTC.

This clone has only one observation. This chain links TRBV4-1 with TRBJ2-3, with D hard to call. Germline CDR1 MGHRA, CDR2 YSYEKL. The V end was cut by 2 bases, the J end by 8 bases, with 11 bases between. CDR3 length equals 13 residues. The CDR3 spells CASSQSFLGTQYF. The CDR3 DNA sequence: TGCGCCAGCAGCCAATCTTTCCTCGGTACGCAGTATTTT.

This chain uses TRBV30 with TRBJ1-1; no firm D call. Trimming took 5 bases from V and 1 from J, leaving 11 bases between them. CDR3 length: 13 residues. From germline, CDR1 is GTSNPN and CDR2 SVGIG (reference sequence). The CDR3 spells CAWVAAGNTEAFF. In nucleotides, the CDR3 is TGTGCCTGGGTTGCGGCGGGGAACACTGAAGCTTTCTTT.

This clone was found a few times. The V gene is TRBV6-1, the J gene TRBJ2-5; D ambiguous. The DNA end lines up better with TRBJ2-7; the J call may be wrong. The CDR3 sequence is 15 residues long. Germline V gives CDR1 MNHNS, CDR2 SASEGT. The CDR3 bases are TGTGCCAGCAGTGAAGCGGTAGCTGCCTCCTACGAGCAGTACTTC. This sequence encodes CASSEAVAASYEQYF.

V gene TRBV18 combines with J gene TRBJ2-3; 10 bases align to TRBD2. With 6 bases clipped from V and 1 base from J, the junction kept 4 bases outside the gene matches. CDR3 length: 15 amino acids. Germline loops: CDR1 KGHSH, CDR2 LQKENI. CDR3 coding DNA: TGTGCCAGCTCGCCTCTAGCGGGGGGCACAGATACGCAGTATTTT. It specifies CASSPLAGGTDTQYF.

This chain joins TRBV30 and TRBJ2-1; 8 bases line up with TRBD2. Germline values: CDR1 GTSNPN, CDR2 SVGIG (reference sequence). The CDR3 consists of 15 residues. With 2 bases clipped from V and 4 bases from J, the junction kept 7 bases outside the gene matches. CDR3 region: CAWSWASGLYNEQFF. CDR3 in DNA: TGTGCCTGGAGTTGGGCTAGCGGGCTTTACAATGAGCAGTTCTTC.

This chain connects TRBV6-6 to TRBJ1-5; D ambiguous. This CDR3 spans 14 amino acids. Germline V lookup: CDR1 MNHNY, CDR2 SVGAGI (reference sequence). The V end was cut by 8 bases, the J end by 0 bases, with 11 bases between. This CDR3 reads CASGAGNSNQPQHF. CDR3 nucleotide sequence: TGTGCCAGCGGAGCCGGAAATAGCAATCAGCCCCAGCATTTT.

V usage is TRBV7-2 and J usage is TRBJ2-3; 13 bases align to TRBD2. The CDR3 runs to 16 residues. Germline V gene data show CDR1 as SGHTA and CDR2 as FQGNSA. Germline trimming cut 4 bases from V and 2 bases from J; bases unmatched to any gene: 3. CDR3 region: CASSSGLAGITDTQYF. The CDR3 nucleotides read TGTGCCAGCAGCTCGGGACTAGCGGGGATCACAGATACGCAGTATTTT.

This clone came up a few times. The chain links TRBV30 to TRBJ1-6; D is undetermined. CDR3 length: 15 amino acids. Germline CDR1 is GTSNPN and CDR2 is SVGIG (reference sequence). V was shortened by 0 bases and J by 0 bases, with 6 bases between the two germline ends. CDR3 in amino acids: CAWSVPSSYNSPLHF. The DNA for the CDR3 is TGTGCCTGGAGTGTACCCAGCTCCTATAATTCACCCCTCCACTTT. Together with reference TRBV30 and TRBJ1-6, the CDR3 gives the full variable domain: SQTIHQWPATLVQPVGSPLSLECTVEGTSNPNLYWYRQAAGRGLQLLFYSVGIGQISSEVPQNLSASRPQDRQFILSSKKLLLSDSGFYLCAWSVPSSYNSPLHFGNGTRLTVT.